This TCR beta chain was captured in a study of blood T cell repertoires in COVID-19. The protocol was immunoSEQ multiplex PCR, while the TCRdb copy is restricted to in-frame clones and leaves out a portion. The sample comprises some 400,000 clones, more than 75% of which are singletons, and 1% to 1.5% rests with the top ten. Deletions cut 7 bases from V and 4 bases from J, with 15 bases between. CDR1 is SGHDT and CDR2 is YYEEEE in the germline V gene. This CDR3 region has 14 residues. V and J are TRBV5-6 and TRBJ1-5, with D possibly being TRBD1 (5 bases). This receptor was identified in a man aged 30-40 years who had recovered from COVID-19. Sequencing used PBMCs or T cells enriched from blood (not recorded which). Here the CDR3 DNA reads TGTGCCAGCTCTTCCACAGGTGAGAATCAGCCCCAGCATTTT. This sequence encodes CASSSTGENQPQHF.